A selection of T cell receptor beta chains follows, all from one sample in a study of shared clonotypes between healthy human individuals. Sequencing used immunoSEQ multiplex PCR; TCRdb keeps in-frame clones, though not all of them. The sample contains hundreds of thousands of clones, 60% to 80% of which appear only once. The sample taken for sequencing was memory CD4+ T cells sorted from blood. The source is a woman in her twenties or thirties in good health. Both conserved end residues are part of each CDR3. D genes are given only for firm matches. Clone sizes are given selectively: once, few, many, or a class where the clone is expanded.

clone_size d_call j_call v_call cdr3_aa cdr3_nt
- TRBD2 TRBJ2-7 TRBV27 CASSLSGGTNEQYF TGTGCCAGCAGTTTATCCGGGGGGACGAACGAGCAGTACTTC
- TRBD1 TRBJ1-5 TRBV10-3 CAIAGQPNQPQHF TGTGCCATTGCGGGACAGCCCAATCAGCCCCAGCATTTT
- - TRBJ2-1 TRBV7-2 CASSLSTGRRTGNEQFF TGTGCCAGCAGCTTATCCACGGGACGTCGAACTGGGAATGAGCAGTTCTTC
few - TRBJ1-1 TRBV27 CASSHWTHPRTEAFF TGTGCCAGCAGTCATTGGACACACCCGAGGACTGAAGCTTTCTTT
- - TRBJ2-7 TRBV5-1 CASSESGVYEQYF TGCGCCAGCAGCGAATCCGGGGTCTACGAGCAGTACTTC
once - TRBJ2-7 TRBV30 CAWNLGLGPNEQYF TGTGCCTGGAACCTCGGTTTGGGGCCAAACGAGCAGTACTTC
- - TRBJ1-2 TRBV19 CASSIRDDSYGYTF TGTGCCAGTAGTATAAGGGACGACTCCTATGGCTACACCTTC
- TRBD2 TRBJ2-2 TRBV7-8 CASSLGWEGKVGELFF TGTGCCAGCAGCTTAGGATGGGAGGGGAAGGTCGGGGAGCTGTTTTTT
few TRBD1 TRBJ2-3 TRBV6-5 CASSPTGKVGGTQYF TGTGCCAGCAGTCCGACAGGGAAGGTTGGTGGTACGCAGTATTTT
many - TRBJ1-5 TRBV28 CASRIEGRWDQPQHF TGTGCCAGCAGAATTGAAGGGCGATGGGATCAGCCCCAGCATTTT
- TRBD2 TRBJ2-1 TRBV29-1 CSVQASGRGEQFF TGCAGCGTTCAGGCTAGCGGGAGAGGTGAGCAGTTCTTC
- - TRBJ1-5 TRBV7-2 CASSLAPWGDQPQHF TGTGCCAGCAGCTTAGCCCCATGGGGAGATCAGCCCCAGCATTTT
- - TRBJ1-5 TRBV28 CASSFSLGQPQHF TGTGCCAGCAGTTTTAGTTTGGGACAGCCCCAGCATTTT
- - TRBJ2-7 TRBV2 CASSGHLSFYEQYF TGTGCCAGCAGTGGACATCTCTCTTTCTACGAGCAGTACTTC
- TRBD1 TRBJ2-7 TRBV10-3 CAISAGTGKDEQYF TGTGCCATCAGTGCTGGGACAGGGAAGGACGAGCAGTACTTC
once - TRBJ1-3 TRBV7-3 CASSSQASSGNTIYF TGTGCCAGCAGCTCACAGGCCAGCTCTGGAAACACCATATATTTT
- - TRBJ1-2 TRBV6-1 CAISEPRQSLSYGYTF TGTGCCATCAGTGAGCCACGACAGAGTTTGAGCTATGGCTACACCTTC
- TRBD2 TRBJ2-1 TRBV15 CATSRRSGNPDNEQFF TGTGCCACCAGCAGACGGAGCGGGAATCCTGACAATGAGCAGTTCTTC
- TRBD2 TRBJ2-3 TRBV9 CASSVVVQREGLVTQYF TGTGCCAGCAGCGTAGTCGTTCAGCGGGAGGGGCTCGTCACGCAGTATTTT
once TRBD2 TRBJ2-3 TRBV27 CASRSNSGVSTDTQYF TGTGCCAGCAGGAGTAATAGCGGGGTCAGCACAGATACGCAGTATTTT
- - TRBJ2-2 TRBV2 CASSEGSYTGELFF TGTGCCAGCAGTGAAGGTAGCTACACCGGGGAGCTGTTTTTT
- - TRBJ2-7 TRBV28 CASNTPYEQYF TGTGCCAGTAACACTCCCTACGAGCAGTACTTC
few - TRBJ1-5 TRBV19 CASSRWGADNQPQHF TGTGCCAGTAGTAGGTGGGGGGCAGACAATCAGCCCCAGCATTTT
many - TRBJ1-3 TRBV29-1 CSVTVSGNTIYF TGCAGCGTCACAGTGTCTGGAAACACCATATATTTT
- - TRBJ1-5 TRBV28 CASLKSGGLNQPQHF TGTGCCAGCCTAAAGAGTGGGGGCCTCAATCAGCCCCAGCATTTT
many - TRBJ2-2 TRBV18 CASSPKKDSNFGELFF TGTGCCAGCTCACCCAAAAAAGACTCAAACTTCGGGGAGCTGTTTTTT
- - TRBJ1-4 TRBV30 CAWSKDVDGEKLFF TGTGCCTGGAGTAAGGACGTCGACGGTGAAAAACTGTTTTTT
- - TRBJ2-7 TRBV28 CASRGSFPYEQYF TGTGCCAGCAGAGGATCCTTCCCCTACGAGCAGTACTTC
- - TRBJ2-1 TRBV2 CASSEFLVISNEQFF TGTGCCAGCAGTGAATTTCTAGTCATCTCGAATGAGCAGTTCTTC
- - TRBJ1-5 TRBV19 CASASGTYQPQHF TGTGCCAGTGCCTCCGGGACCTATCAGCCCCAGCATTTT
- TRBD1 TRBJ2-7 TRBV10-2 CASTEDRGFKIYEQYF TGCGCCAGCACCGAAGACAGGGGGTTTAAGATCTACGAGCAGTACTTC
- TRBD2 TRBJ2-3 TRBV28 CASSGPGLAGSTDTQYF TGTGCCAGCAGTGGGCCGGGACTAGCGGGTAGCACAGATACGCAGTATTTT
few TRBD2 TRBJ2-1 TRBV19 CASSIGLGGGDSYNEQFF TGTGCCAGTAGTATAGGGCTCGGCGGGGGGGACTCCTACAATGAGCAGTTCTTC
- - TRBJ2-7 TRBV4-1 CASSLRDGYYEQYF TGCGCCAGCAGCCTTCGGGACGGATACTACGAGCAGTACTTC
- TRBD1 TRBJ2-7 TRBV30 CAWDRGPYEQYF TGTGCCTGGGACAGGGGTCCCTACGAGCAGTACTTC
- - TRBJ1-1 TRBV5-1 CASSMGNTGTEAFF TGCGCCAGCAGCATGGGGAACACGGGGACTGAAGCTTTCTTT
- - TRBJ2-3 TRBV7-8 CASSLGARRGSTDTQYF TGTGCCAGCAGCTTAGGCGCCCGCAGAGGGAGCACAGATACGCAGTATTTT
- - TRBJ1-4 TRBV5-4 CASSLGTNEKLFF TGTGCCAGCAGCTTGGGGACTAATGAAAAACTGTTTTTT
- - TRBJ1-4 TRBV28 CASISNEKLFF TGTGCCAGCATATCTAATGAAAAACTGTTTTTT
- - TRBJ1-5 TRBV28 CASSFRWQPQHF TGTGCCAGCAGTTTCCGGTGGCAGCCCCAGCATTTT
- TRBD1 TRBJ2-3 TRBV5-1 CASSPGGPTDTQYF TGCGCCAGCAGCCCAGGGGGCCCCACAGATACGCAGTATTTT
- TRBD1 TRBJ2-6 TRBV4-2 CASSQGSGTGASGANVLTF TGTGCCAGCAGCCAGGGGTCCGGGACAGGGGCCTCTGGGGCCAACGTCCTGACTTTC
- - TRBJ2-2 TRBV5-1 CASSLYSSGELFF TGCGCCAGCAGCTTGTATTCGTCTGGGGAGCTGTTTTTT
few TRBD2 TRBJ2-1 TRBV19 CASSPALAGTNEQFF TGTGCCAGTAGTCCAGCACTAGCGGGGACCAATGAGCAGTTCTTC
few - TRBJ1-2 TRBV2 CASRASRTNYGYTF TGTGCCAGCAGAGCCAGCCGAACTAACTATGGCTACACCTTC
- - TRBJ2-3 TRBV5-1 CASSLALQAPDTQYF TGCGCCAGCAGCTTGGCCCTGCAGGCCCCAGATACGCAGTATTTT
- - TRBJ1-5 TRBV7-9 CASSFVGENQPQHF TGTGCCAGCAGCTTCGTCGGGGAGAATCAGCCCCAGCATTTT